Sequencing of this TCR beta chain was carried out in a study of control samples from healthy donors and cancer patients. Germline V gene lookup returns CDR1 MNHEY and CDR2 SVGAGI. CDR3 size: 14 residues. The V gene lost 10 bases and the J gene lost 0 bases, with 13 bases spanning the gap. The method was immunoSEQ multiplex PCR; TCRdb's version includes in-frame clones alone and lacks a portion of them. The sample consists of about 51,000 clones, around nine tenths of them appearing once. This clone was detected once. V and J are TRBV6-5 and TRBJ2-1; possibly TRBD2 for D (5 bases). Sequenced material: PBMCs. This TCR was sampled from a man in his fifties with head and neck cancer. The DNA of the CDR3 is TGTGCCACCGAAGGAGGTCCCTCCTACAATGAGCAGTTCTTC. Translation gives CATEGGPSYNEQFF.